The clone carrying this T cell receptor (beta chain) came up many times. Time point: before trial treatment. Donors were dosed with nivolumab and ipilimumab; they also received aspirin, low-dose cyclophosphamide and low-dose radiotherapy. V dropped 6 bases and J dropped 8 bases, with 8 bases sitting between them. CDR1 and CDR2 from the germline V gene are SGHTA and FQGNSA. The CDR3 loop spans 11 amino acids. The data stem from a study of low-dose radiotherapy and immunotherapy resistance in tumors. Across the study: Daily oral aspirin at 300 mg began on cycle 1 day 1 and lasted four cycles.

Primers targeting TRAV and TRBV primed first-strand cDNA, covering alpha and beta chains. TCRs were amplified for roughly 22 PCR cycles with a constant-region primer and V-primer adapter. TCRdb called the reads again in MiXCR, with one record for every CDR3 protein. The table records roughly 39,000 distinct CDR3 sequences, roughly 31% of them present only once. The sample in question was PBMCs, obtained before treatment. The rearrangement links TRBV7-2 to TRBJ2-1; D gene ambiguous. This clonotype originated in a male donor with gallbladder cancer. The CDR3 DNA follows: TGTGCCAGCAGGCAGTTCGATGAGCAGTTCTTC. This gives the protein CASRQFDEQFF.